This T cell receptor beta chain was documented in a study of shared clonotypes between healthy human individuals. CD4+ cells yielded CD45RA+ naive and CD45RA-negative memory subsets. TCRdb's table, derived via immunoSEQ multiplex PCR, lists solely in-frame clones and lacks some. This table holds some 2,500,000 clones, 85% to 95% found once. CDR1 and CDR2 from the germline V gene are MNHEY and SVGAGI. V lost 0 bases to trimming and J lost 4 bases, with 13 bases between them. CDR3 length: 15 residues. The sequence was collected from a man younger than 30 in good health. Some clones in this sample may be carry-over from other donors' samples. This sequence joins TRBV6-5 and TRBJ2-7; D possibly corresponds to TRBD2 (5 bases). Specimen: naive CD4+ T cells from PBMCs. Subset of the sample: CD45RA+ positively selected. This CDR3 is CASSYSGGSKYEQYF. Written as DNA, the CDR3 is TGTGCCAGCAGTTACTCCGGTGGGAGTAAATACGAGCAGTACTTC.